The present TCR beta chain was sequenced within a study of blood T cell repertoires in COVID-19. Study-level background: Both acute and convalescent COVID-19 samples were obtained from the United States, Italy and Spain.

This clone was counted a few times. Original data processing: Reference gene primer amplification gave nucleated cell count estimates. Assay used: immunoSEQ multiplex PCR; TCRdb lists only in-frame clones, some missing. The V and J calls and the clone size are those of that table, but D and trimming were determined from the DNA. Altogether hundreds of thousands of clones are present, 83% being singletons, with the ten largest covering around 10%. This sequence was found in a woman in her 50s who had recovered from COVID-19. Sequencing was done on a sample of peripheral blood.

The chain's CDR3 is CASSPSGGTQNEQFF. The CDR3 coding sequence is TGTGCCAGCAGTCCCAGCGGGGGGACCCAAAATGAGCAGTTCTTC. The chain carries TRBV6-6 and TRBJ2-1; 9 bases align to TRBD2. This CDR3 has 15 residues. Germline V gene data show CDR1 as MNHNY and CDR2 as SVGAGI (reference sequence). Trimming at V came to 5 bases and at J to 7 bases, leaving 9 bases not matched to a gene.